This T cell receptor beta chain was documented in a study of blood T cell repertoires in COVID-19. Overall study: Nucleic acid was either cDNA or gDNA, and it came from T cells, B-cell-depleted T cells, or PBMCs.

This CDR3 has 16 residues. V was cut by 4 bases and J by 0 bases, with 15 bases left in between. The germline CDR1 and CDR2 sequences are SGHNT and YYREEE (reference sequence). The protocol was immunoSEQ multiplex PCR, while the TCRdb copy is restricted to in-frame clones and leaves out a portion. Among 150,000 to 200,000 clones, approximately 84% were seen once, and the ten largest hold about a fifth. Sequenced: peripheral blood. The receptor comes from a woman older than 75 with acute or convalescent COVID-19. The chain couples TRBV5-4 to TRBJ2-3; no firm D call. Written as DNA, the CDR3 is TGTGCCAGCAGCCCACGGAACGGGTTGAGCACAGATACGCAGTATTTT. It specifies CASSPRNGLSTDTQYF.